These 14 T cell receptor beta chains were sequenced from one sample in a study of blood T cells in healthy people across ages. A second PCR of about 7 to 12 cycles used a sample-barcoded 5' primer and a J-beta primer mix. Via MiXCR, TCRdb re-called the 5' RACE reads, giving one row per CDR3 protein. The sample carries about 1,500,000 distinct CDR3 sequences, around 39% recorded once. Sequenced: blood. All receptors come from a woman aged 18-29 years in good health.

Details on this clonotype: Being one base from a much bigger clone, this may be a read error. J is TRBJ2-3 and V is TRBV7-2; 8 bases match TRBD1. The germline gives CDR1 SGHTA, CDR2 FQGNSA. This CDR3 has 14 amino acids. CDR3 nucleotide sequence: TGTTCCAGCAGCCTGACGCGGGACAGGCTTCTTGGGTATTTT. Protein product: CSSSLTRDRLLGYF.

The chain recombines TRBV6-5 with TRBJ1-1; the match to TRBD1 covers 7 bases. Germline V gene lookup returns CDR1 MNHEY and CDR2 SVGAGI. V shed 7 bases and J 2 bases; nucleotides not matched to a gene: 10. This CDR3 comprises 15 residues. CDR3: CASKTTQGRNTEAFF. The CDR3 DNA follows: TGTGCCAGCAAAACCACACAGGGGCGAAACACTGAAGCTTTCTTT.

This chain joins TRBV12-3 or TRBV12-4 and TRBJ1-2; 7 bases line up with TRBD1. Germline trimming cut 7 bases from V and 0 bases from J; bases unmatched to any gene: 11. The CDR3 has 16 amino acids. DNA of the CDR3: TGTGCCAGCACCTCTTTTCTAGGACAGGCTAACTATGGCTACACCTTC. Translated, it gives CASTSFLGQANYGYTF.

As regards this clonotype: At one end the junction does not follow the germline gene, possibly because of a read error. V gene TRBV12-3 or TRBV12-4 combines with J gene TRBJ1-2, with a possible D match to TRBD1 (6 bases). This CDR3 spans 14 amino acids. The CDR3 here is CASSRTDRNCGYTF. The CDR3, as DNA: TGTGCCAGCTCTCGAACCGACAGGAACTGTGGCTACACCTTC.

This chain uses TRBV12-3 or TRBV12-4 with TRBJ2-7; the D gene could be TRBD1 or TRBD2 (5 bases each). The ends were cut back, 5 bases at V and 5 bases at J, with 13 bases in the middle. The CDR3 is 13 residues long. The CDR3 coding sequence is TGTGCCAGCAGTACCGGGACGCTAAACGAGCAGTACTTC. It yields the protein CASSTGTLNEQYF.

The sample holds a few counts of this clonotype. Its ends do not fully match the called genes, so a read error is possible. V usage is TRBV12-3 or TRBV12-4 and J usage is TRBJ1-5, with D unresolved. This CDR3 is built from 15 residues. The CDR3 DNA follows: TGTGCCGGCAGTCCAGAGGGCTATAGCAATCAGCCCCAGCATTTT. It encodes CAGSPEGYSNQPQHF.

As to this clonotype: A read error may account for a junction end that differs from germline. The CDR3 reads CVSGRGSYNEQFF. CDR3 DNA sequence: TGTGTTAGTGGCCGGGGAAGCTACAATGAGCAGTTCTTC. The chain uses TRBV12-5 and TRBJ2-1; weak D call: TRBD2 (5 bases). CDR1 LGHNT and CDR2 FRNRAP come from the germline V gene. The CDR3 has 13 residues.

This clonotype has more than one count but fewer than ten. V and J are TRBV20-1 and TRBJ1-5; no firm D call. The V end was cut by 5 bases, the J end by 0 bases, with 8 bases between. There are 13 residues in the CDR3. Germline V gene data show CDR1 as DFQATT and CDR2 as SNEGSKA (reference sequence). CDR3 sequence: CSAGSDSNQPQHF. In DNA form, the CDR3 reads TGCAGTGCTGGCAGCGATAGCAATCAGCCCCAGCATTTT.

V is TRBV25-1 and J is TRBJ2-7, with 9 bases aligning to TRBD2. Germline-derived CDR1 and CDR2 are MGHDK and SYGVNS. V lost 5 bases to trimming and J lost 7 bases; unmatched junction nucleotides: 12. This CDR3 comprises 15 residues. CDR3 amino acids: CASSLRGAGGREQYF. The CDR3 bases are TGTGCCAGCAGTCTGCGAGGTGCGGGAGGGCGGGAGCAGTACTTC.

The CDR3 nucleotides read TGTGCCAGCAGTTCTAGGGGGAAGCTTGAGAACACTGAAGCTTTCTTT. Translated, it gives CASSSRGKLENTEAFF. The chain uses TRBV13 and TRBJ1-1, with D perhaps matching TRBD1 (6 bases). Germline lookup yields CDR1 PRHDT and CDR2 FYEKMQ (reference sequence). This CDR3 spans 16 amino acids. V gave up 6 bases and J gave up 1 base, with 18 bases separating them. Variable domain in full (rest from reference TRBV13 and TRBJ1-1): AAGVIQSPRHLIKEKRETATLKCYPIPRHDTVYWYQQGPGQDPQFLISFYEKMQSDKGSIPDRFSAQQFSDYHSELNMSSLELGDSALYFCASSSRGKLENTEAFFGQGTRLTVV.

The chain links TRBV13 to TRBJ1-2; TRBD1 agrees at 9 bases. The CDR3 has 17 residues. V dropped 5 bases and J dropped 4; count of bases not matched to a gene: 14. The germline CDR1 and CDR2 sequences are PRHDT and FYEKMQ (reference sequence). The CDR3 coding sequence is TGTGCCAGCAGCAGCCGGGACAGGGACTCCCCCCCCTATGGCTACACCTTC. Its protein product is CASSSRDRDSPPYGYTF. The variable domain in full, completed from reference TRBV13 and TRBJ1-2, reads AAGVIQSPRHLIKEKRETATLKCYPIPRHDTVYWYQQGPGQDPQFLISFYEKMQSDKGSIPDRFSAQQFSDYHSELNMSSLELGDSALYFCASSSRDRDSPPYGYTFGSGTRLTVV.

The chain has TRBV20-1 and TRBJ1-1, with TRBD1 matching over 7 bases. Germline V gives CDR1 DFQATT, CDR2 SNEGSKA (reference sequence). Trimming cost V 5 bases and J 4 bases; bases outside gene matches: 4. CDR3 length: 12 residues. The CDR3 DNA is TGCAGTGCTCCAGGACAGGCCACTGAAGCTTTCTTT. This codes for CSAPGQATEAFF.

In DNA, the CDR3 is TGTGCCTGCCGCTGGGGATACAATGAGCAGTTCTTC. It translates to CACRWGYNEQFF. The chain couples TRBV6-1 to TRBJ2-1; D uncertain. This CDR3 has 12 residues. Germline V CDR1 and CDR2: MNHNS, SASEGT. V lost 11 bases, J lost 4 bases, and 12 bases lay in between.

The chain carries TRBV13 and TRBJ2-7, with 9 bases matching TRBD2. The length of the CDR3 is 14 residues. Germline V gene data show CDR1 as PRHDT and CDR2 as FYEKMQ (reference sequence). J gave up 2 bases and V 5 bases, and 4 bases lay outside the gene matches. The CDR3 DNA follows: TGTGCCAGCAGCCGCGGGAGGGTAGCCTACGAGCAGTACTTC. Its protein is CASSRGRVAYEQYF.